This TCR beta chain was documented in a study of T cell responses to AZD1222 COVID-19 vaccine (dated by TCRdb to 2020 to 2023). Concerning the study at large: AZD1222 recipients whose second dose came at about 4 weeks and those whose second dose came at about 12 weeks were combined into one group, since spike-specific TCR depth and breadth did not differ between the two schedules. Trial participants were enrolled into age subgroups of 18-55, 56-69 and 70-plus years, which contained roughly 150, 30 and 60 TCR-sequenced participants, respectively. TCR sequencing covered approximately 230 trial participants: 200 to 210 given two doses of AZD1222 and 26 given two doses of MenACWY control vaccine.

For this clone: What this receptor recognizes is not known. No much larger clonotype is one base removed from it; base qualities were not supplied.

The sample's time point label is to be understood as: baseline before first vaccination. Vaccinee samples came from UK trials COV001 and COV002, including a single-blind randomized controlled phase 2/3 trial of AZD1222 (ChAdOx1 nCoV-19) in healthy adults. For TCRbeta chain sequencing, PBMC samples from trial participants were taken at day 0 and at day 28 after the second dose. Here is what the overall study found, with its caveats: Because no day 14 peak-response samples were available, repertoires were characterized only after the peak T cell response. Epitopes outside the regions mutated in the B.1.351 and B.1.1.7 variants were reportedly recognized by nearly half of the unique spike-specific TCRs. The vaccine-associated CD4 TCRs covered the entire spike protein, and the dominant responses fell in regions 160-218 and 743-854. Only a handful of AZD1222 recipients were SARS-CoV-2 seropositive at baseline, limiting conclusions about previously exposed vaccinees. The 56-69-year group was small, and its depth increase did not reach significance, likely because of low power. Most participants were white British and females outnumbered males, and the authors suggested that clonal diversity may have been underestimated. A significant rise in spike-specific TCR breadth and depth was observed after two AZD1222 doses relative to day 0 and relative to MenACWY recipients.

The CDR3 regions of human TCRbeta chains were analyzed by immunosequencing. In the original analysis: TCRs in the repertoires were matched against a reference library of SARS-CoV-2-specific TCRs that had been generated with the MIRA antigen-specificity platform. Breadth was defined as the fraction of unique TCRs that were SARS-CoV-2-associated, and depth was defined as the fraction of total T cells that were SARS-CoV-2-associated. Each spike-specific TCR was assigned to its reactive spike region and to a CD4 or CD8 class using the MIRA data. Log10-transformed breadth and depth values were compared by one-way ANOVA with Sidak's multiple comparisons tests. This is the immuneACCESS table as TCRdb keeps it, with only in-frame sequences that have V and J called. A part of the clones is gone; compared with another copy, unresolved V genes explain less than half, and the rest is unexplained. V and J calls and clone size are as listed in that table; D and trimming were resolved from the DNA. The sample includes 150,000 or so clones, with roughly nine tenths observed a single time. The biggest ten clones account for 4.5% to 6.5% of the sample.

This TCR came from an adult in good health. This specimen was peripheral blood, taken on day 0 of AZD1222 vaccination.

In nucleotide form, the sequence is TGCGCCAGCAGCCTAGCGGGAGTTTCCGCCGGGGAGCTGTTTTTT. It translates to CASSLAGVSAGELFF. Here the chain combines TRBV5-1 and TRBJ2-2; TRBD2 fits 10 bases in the junction. Per the germline V gene, SGHRS is the CDR1 and YFSETQ is the CDR2. V trim: 4 bases; J trim: 6 bases; unmatched bases: 6. Counted from cysteine to phenylalanine, this CDR3 has 15 amino acids. This entry keeps only the CDR3 DNA: 45 bases, framed from base 1.